The rows below give T cell receptor beta chains drawn from one sample of a study of technical replicates of blood from a few donors. Repertoires were generated with immunoSEQ multiplex PCR, while TCRdb's copy carries only in-frame clones and drops some. The sample lists roughly 80,000 clones; approximately 97% were seen once. The material sequenced was T cells isolated from PBMCs. These receptors originate from a human donor in good health. CDR3s include the opening cysteine and the closing phenylalanine or tryptophan. A D gene is named only where the DNA matches it firmly. Size is stated for part of the rows, as once, few or many counts, or as a class when the clone is expanded.

D gene	clone size	J gene	V gene	CDR3 protein	CDR3 DNA
TRBD1	NA	TRBJ1-5	TRBV5-3	CASHRGSQPQHF	TGTGCCAGCCACAGGGGCAGTCAGCCCCAGCATTTT
NA	few	TRBJ1-2	TRBV6-1	CASSESQGIGYTF	TGTGCCAGCAGTGAGTCACAGGGTATAGGCTACACCTTC
NA	NA	TRBJ2-7	TRBV29-1	CSVKMDGGFYEQYF	TGCAGCGTTAAAATGGACGGAGGATTCTACGAGCAGTACTTC
NA	NA	TRBJ2-7	TRBV7-9	CASSLAQDTSYEQYF	TGTGCCAGCAGTCTAGCGCAGGACACCTCCTACGAGCAGTACTTC
NA	NA	TRBJ1-2	TRBV5-4	CASTPRGEDYGYTF	TGTGCCAGCACCCCGCGGGGGGAGGACTATGGCTACACCTTC
NA	NA	TRBJ1-1	TRBV25-1	CASSEGSRNTEAFF	TGTGCCAGCAGTGAAGGGAGTCGGAACACTGAAGCTTTCTTT
TRBD2	NA	TRBJ2-3	TRBV9	CASSVLGGGTDTQYF	TGTGCCAGCAGCGTACTCGGGGGGGGCACAGATACGCAGTATTTT
NA	few	TRBJ1-1	TRBV9	CASSTTADTEAFF	TGTGCCAGCAGCACGACCGCGGACACTGAAGCTTTCTTT
TRBD1	NA	TRBJ1-1	TRBV27	CASSETGEGHTEAFF	TGTGCCAGCAGTGAGACAGGGGAAGGTCACACTGAAGCTTTCTTT
NA	NA	TRBJ2-1	TRBV28	CASTPRGRDKSLNEQFF	TGTGCCAGCACCCCCCGTGGCCGGGACAAGTCCCTCAATGAGCAGTTCTTC
NA	NA	TRBJ2-1	TRBV6-1	CASSPGGSPYNEQFF	TGTGCCAGCAGTCCCGGCGGTTCCCCCTACAATGAGCAGTTCTTC
NA	NA	TRBJ2-1	TRBV2	CASTPRGEQFF	TGTGCCAGCACCCCCCGGGGTGAGCAGTTCTTC
NA	NA	TRBJ2-7	TRBV25-1	CASSEYDKEQYF	TGTGCCAGCAGTGAATACGACAAAGAGCAGTACTTC
TRBD1	NA	TRBJ1-4	TRBV2	CASRLGQATTNEKLFF	TGTGCCAGCAGACTGGGACAGGCCACAACTAATGAAAAACTGTTTTTT
TRBD1	once	TRBJ2-5	TRBV15	CATSRGARTGNGETQYF	TGTGCCACCAGCAGAGGGGCCCGGACAGGGAATGGAGAGACCCAGTACTTC
NA	NA	TRBJ1-1	TRBV19	CASSQRPVFTQVPNTEAFF	TGTGCCAGTAGTCAACGCCCGGTTTTCACGCAAGTTCCGAACACTGAAGCTTTCTTT
NA	NA	TRBJ1-2	TRBV12-5	CASGLHRGVAGYTF	TGTGCTAGTGGCCTCCACCGGGGGGTAGCCGGCTACACCTTC
TRBD1	NA	TRBJ1-6	TRBV2	CASSVDRGRSPLHF	TGTGCCAGCAGCGTAGACAGGGGAAGGTCACCCCTCCACTTT
NA	NA	TRBJ1-4	TRBV5-1	CASSLDTGGGEKLFF	TGCGCCAGCAGCCTCGACACGGGGGGGGGTGAAAAACTGTTTTTT
TRBD2	NA	TRBJ2-1	TRBV7-9	CASSLLAGGDNEQFF	TGTGCCAGCAGCTTACTAGCGGGAGGAGACAATGAGCAGTTCTTC
NA	NA	TRBJ1-5	TRBV5-1	CASSPLGGNQPQHF	TGCGCCAGCAGCCCCCTCGGGGGCAATCAGCCCCAGCATTTT
NA	NA	TRBJ1-2	TRBV14	CASSQWGEGYTF	TGTGCCAGCAGCCAATGGGGAGAAGGCTACACCTTC
NA	NA	TRBJ2-2	TRBV5-4	CASSLGLRVDTGELFF	TGTGCCAGCAGCTTGGGGTTGCGGGTTGACACCGGGGAGCTGTTTTTT
TRBD1	NA	TRBJ2-3	TRBV10-1	CASSQGADTQYF	TGCGCCAGCAGCCAGGGGGCAGATACGCAGTATTTT
NA	NA	TRBJ1-5	TRBV7-9	CASSLGIGEQPQHF	TGTGCCAGCAGCTTAGGGATCGGGGAGCAGCCCCAGCATTTT
NA	NA	TRBJ1-1	TRBV5-5	CASSLGTLTEAFF	TGTGCCAGCAGCTTGGGGACACTCACTGAAGCTTTCTTT
NA	NA	TRBJ1-1	TRBV6-1	CASSGQEDTEAFF	TGTGCCAGCAGCGGCCAGGAGGACACTGAAGCTTTCTTT
TRBD1	NA	TRBJ2-1	TRBV28	CASSPAPDRYNEQFF	TGTGCCAGCAGTCCTGCCCCGGACAGGTACAATGAGCAGTTCTTC
NA	NA	TRBJ2-3	TRBV5-1	CASSLRSNPDTQYF	TGCGCCAGCAGCTTGAGAAGCAACCCAGATACGCAGTATTTT
TRBD2	NA	TRBJ2-1	TRBV11-2	CASSLMGGSQHNEQFF	TGTGCCAGCAGCTTAATGGGGGGGAGCCAACACAATGAGCAGTTCTTC
TRBD2	NA	TRBJ2-3	TRBV5-1	CASSERGLTDTQYF	TGCGCCAGCAGCGAGCGGGGCCTCACAGATACGCAGTATTTT
NA	NA	TRBJ2-7	TRBV27	CASSLGGYEQYF	TGTGCCAGCAGTTTAGGAGGCTACGAGCAGTACTTC
TRBD2	once	TRBJ2-2	TRBV5-6	CASSPPGTSSYGELFF	TGTGCCAGCAGCCCACCCGGGACTAGCTCTTACGGGGAGCTGTTTTTT
TRBD2	NA	TRBJ2-1	TRBV7-9	CASSSWSGSHDNEQFF	TGTGCCAGCAGCTCATGGAGCGGGAGTCACGACAATGAGCAGTTCTTC
NA	NA	TRBJ2-7	TRBV5-1	CASSSGQGASGRAGWTYEQYF	TGCGCCAGCAGCTCGGGACAGGGGGCTAGCGGGAGGGCCGGCTGGACCTACGAGCAGTACTTC
NA	NA	TRBJ1-5	TRBV10-2	CASSESRGGIQPQHF	TGCGCCAGCAGTGAGTCGAGGGGGGGGATTCAGCCCCAGCATTTT
NA	NA	TRBJ1-2	TRBV18	CASSAYRVMYGYTF	TGTGCCAGCTCAGCCTACAGGGTTATGTATGGCTACACCTTC
TRBD1	NA	TRBJ2-7	TRBV15	CATSRGDRNSYEQYF	TGTGCCACCAGCAGAGGGGACAGAAATTCCTACGAGCAGTACTTC
TRBD1	NA	TRBJ2-1	TRBV19	CASSDATGPYNEQFF	TGTGCCAGTAGTGATGCGACAGGGCCTTACAATGAGCAGTTCTTC
NA	NA	TRBJ2-7	TRBV13	CASSLDADLTRVGDYEQYF	TGTGCCAGCAGCTTAGACGCCGATCTGACTAGGGTTGGAGATTACGAGCAGTACTTC
TRBD2	NA	TRBJ2-1	TRBV11-3	CASSPGRTSGSSNEQFF	TGTGCCAGCAGCCCGGGACGGACTAGCGGGAGTTCCAATGAGCAGTTCTTC
TRBD2	NA	TRBJ2-7	TRBV5-6	CASSLVPSGRDEQYF	TGTGCCAGCAGCTTGGTGCCTAGCGGGAGGGACGAGCAGTACTTC
NA	NA	TRBJ1-3	TRBV5-1	CASSYDRHSGNTIYF	TGCGCCAGCAGCTACGACAGGCACTCTGGAAACACCATATATTTT
NA	NA	TRBJ1-1	TRBV19	CASSIAGGVMNTEAFF	TGTGCCAGTAGTATAGCCGGGGGGGTGATGAACACTGAAGCTTTCTTT
NA	NA	TRBJ1-3	TRBV7-3	CASSLGQRSGNTIYF	TGTGCCAGCAGCCTGGGACAACGCTCTGGAAACACCATATATTTT
TRBD2	NA	TRBJ2-3	TRBV28	CASSLGASGRLDTQYF	TGTGCCAGCAGTTTAGGAGCTAGCGGGAGATTAGATACGCAGTATTTT
TRBD1	NA	TRBJ1-5	TRBV7-9	CASSLGTGPDQPQHF	TGTGCCAGCAGCTTAGGGACAGGGCCCGATCAGCCCCAGCATTTT
NA	once	TRBJ1-4	TRBV4-1	CASSRERNEKLFF	TGCGCCAGCAGCCGAGAGCGGAATGAAAAACTGTTTTTT
NA	NA	TRBJ1-1	TRBV18	CASLNNEGNTEAFF	TGTGCCTCGCTTAACAACGAGGGGAACACTGAAGCTTTCTTT
NA	NA	TRBJ1-1	TRBV29-1	CSARYLGGRVSGEEGTEAFF	TGCAGCGCCCGATACCTAGGGGGGAGGGTTTCAGGAGAGGAAGGCACTGAAGCTTTCTTT